This T cell receptor beta chain was obtained from a study of Tregs in tolerant kidney transplant recipients (dated by TCRdb to between 2018 and 2020). Background for the entire study: Related donors were used in the transplants with nonmyeloablative bone marrow transplantation, and mixed chimerism was transient in the human trials. TCRbeta sequencing was used in the study to identify donor-specific regulatory T cells before combined kidney and bone marrow transplantation, and the identified cells were then tracked after transplant. Summary of the overall study and its limitations: Expanding Tregs with activated donor B cells appeared to identify the most biologically relevant and donor-specific TCRbeta repertoire. The study was limited by small patient numbers, and the findings need validation in larger populations and under other immunosuppression protocols. In tolerant patients, the expansion of donor-specific Tregs was greater than global Treg expansion, suggesting that the expansion was antigen-driven rather than nonspecific. Biological reproducibility was not directly assessed, although technical replication error appeared to be minimal. PCR primers changed over time for some patients, so nucleotide-level comparison across those patients' samples was not possible.

For TCRbeta CDR3 sequencing, genomic DNA was extracted from sorted cells using the QIAGEN DNeasy Blood and Tissue Kit. High-throughput TCRbeta CDR3 sequencing, including PCR amplification with bias correction and internal controls, was performed commercially through immunoSEQ. The study's processing was this. A unique productive TCRbeta sequence was defined by the CDR3 nucleotide sequence when primers matched, and otherwise by the CDR3 amino acid sequence together with the Vbeta and Jbeta genes. As a correction for sorting error, sequences shared between sorted populations at a frequency ratio of 2:1 or less were discarded, and the remaining shared sequences were assigned to the higher population. Donor-reactive sequences were defined as at least 5-fold expanded in CFSE-low cells versus unstimulated cells, with frequency of at least 0.01% in CFSE-low cells. Repertoire divergence was quantified by Jensen-Shannon divergence calculated from the top 100 TCRbeta sequences ranked by frequency. For any sample with multiple sequencing runs, sorting error was corrected in each run separately before the runs were pooled. This is the immuneACCESS table as TCRdb keeps it, with only in-frame sequences that have V and J called. A part of the clones is gone; compared with another copy, unresolved V genes explain less than half, and the rest is unexplained. Clone size and the V and J calls come from that table; the DNA yielded D and trimming. This sample's table contains 25,000 to 35,000 clones. Of the sample, roughly 7.5% is held by the ten largest clones.

What this sample's time point label stands for: blood sample drawn before combined kidney and bone marrow transplant. Unstimulated Tregs (CD4+CD25+CD127-), CD4+ non-Tregs (CD4+CD25-), CD4 and CD8 cells were FACS-sorted from thawed PBMCs. Patients were a few combined kidney and bone marrow transplant recipients from the ITN036ST trial, and only these trial subjects had samples available. Healthy control blood was separated into PBMCs by Ficoll density gradient and cryopreserved, and patient PBMCs were collected both before and after transplant. Note on this clone: It lacks a known antigen.

The sample consisted of CD8+ T cells from blood, taken before the transplant. This clonotype was obtained from a human donor who received a combined kidney and bone marrow transplant.

The CDR3 DNA, read in part, is TGTGCCAGCAGCTTAGGGGGGACAGCCTACGAG. The encoded protein is CASSLGGTAYE. The entire CDR3 protein reads CASSLGGTAYEQYF. This receptor chain uses TRBV7-2 and TRBJ2-7; TRBD1 aligns with 7 central bases. The read halts 3 residues ahead of the CDR3 end, with the missing end drawn from the germline J gene. The germline V gene gives CDR1 as SGHTA and CDR2 as FQGNSA. The CDR3 sequence holds 14 residues, the cysteine and phenylalanine included. The DNA covers only part of the CDR3, 33 bases in frame from base 1. Trimming takes 1 base off V and 2 bases off J; junction bases not matched to a gene: 2.